This TCR beta chain is from a study of post-analysis software for immune sequencing data (dated by TCRdb to the mid-2010s). As for the study more broadly: The recorded disease courses included relapsing-remitting, secondary progressive and progressive-relapsing multiple sclerosis, and some patients had no subtype annotation. The patient repertoires were set against roughly eleven previously published healthy control repertoires from donors whose ages ranged from roughly 6 to 27 years. A subset of samples was prepared in parallel using single-end sample barcoding, then pooled and co-amplified after Illumina adapter ligation.

CDR1 and CDR2, per the germline V gene, are SGHRS and YFSETQ. The V end gives up 0 bases and the J end 4 bases, leaving 12 bases in the junction not matched to a gene. The CDR3 spans 17 residues, from the cysteine through the phenylalanine. Kept here is only the CDR3 DNA, which spans 51 bases and is read in frame from base 1. Beyond this particular receptor, the publication reports: Patients showed significantly higher frequencies than controls for several TRBV segments, among them TRBV5-6, TRBV5-1 and TRBV20-1. Significantly lower normalized Chao1 diversity was found in multiple sclerosis patients than in controls, suggesting substantial peripheral T-cell clonal expansion. The multiple sclerosis patient group was slightly younger than the control group. When samples were clustered directly using the F measure, samples prepared in the same batch co-clustered strongly, which prompted a batch-effect correction.

The time point label, read with the paper, signifies: second blood draw from one MS patient after hematopoietic stem cell transplantation. To demonstrate the VDJtools post-analysis software, TCR beta repertoires were profiled from the peripheral blood of more than ten young patients with multiple sclerosis. The multiple sclerosis patients were children and adolescents ranging in age from about 6 to 17 years. Library method: PCR. Reads for this sample came from an Illumina HiSeq 2500. To reduce PCR and sequencing biases, unique molecular identifiers were built into the TCR beta cDNA libraries. Per 1 to 10 million input T cells, approximately 500,000 cDNA molecules were obtained, such that each molecule approximated one T cell. Patient libraries were prepared and sequenced with the same protocol used for the earlier healthy control dataset. Samples belonging to the same batch were prepared together, multiplexed and sequenced on a shared HiSeq lane. The authors' analysis ran thus. MIGEC handled the raw barcoded reads, throwing out single-read molecular identifier groups before consensus assembly and CDR3 extraction. VDJtools was used for post-analysis of the clonotype tables, and diversity was normalized by down-sampling every dataset to the size of the smallest sample. In repertoire overlap clustering, CDR3 amino acid sequences, but not nucleotide sequences, were matched to correct batch-related cross-sample contamination. TCRdb took the public reads, trimmed them with fastp at Q25, ran MiXCR for clone calling and kept in-frame beta chains. CDR3 protein sequences are deduplicated, and each keeps its most common genes and DNA. The V and J calls follow TCRdb's processing rather than the paper's. The sample table shows roughly 160,000 distinct CDR3 sequences, and approximately 35% are seen once. The top ten hold approximately 30% of the sample.

This clonotype has a handful of counts. Its binding antigen is unknown. No base qualities exist here, and no much larger clone lies one base off it. The clonotype was recovered from a girl aged 5-17 years with multiple sclerosis. Donor details come from another sample of the same person, matched by shared clones. Sample: blood, taken after autologous hematopoietic stem cell transplantation. Recombination connected TRBV5-1 to TRBJ2-7; TRBD1 aligns with 8 central bases. The CDR3 region reads CASSLVWPDRGSYEQYF. The sequence in DNA is TGCGCCAGCAGCTTGGTTTGGCCCGACAGGGGATCATACGAGCAGTACTTC.